Below are 8 T cell receptor beta chains sequenced from a single sample in a study of neurological immune-mediated disorders. TCRdb passed the 5' RACE reads through MiXCR, listing each CDR3 protein once. This table holds 80,000 or so distinct CDR3 sequences, roughly 9.9% found once. Sequenced material: PBMCs. The receptors here all came from a man aged 45-65 years in good health.

The J gene is TRBJ2-7, the V gene TRBV27; no firm D call. The germline V gene has CDR1 MNHEY and CDR2 SMNVEV (reference sequence). This CDR3 contains 14 residues. V was pared by 6 bases and J by 2 bases, with 14 bases between. The CDR3 DNA is TGTGCCAGCAGCCCTTTCCAGGAAACCTACGAGCAGTACTTC. This codes for CASSPFQETYEQYF.

With regard to this clonotype: A clone one base away is much larger, so this may be a read error. As DNA, the CDR3 is TGTGCCAGCAGCAGGACAGCAACTAATGAAAACCTGTTTTTT. It encodes CASSRTATNENLFF. The chain uses TRBV5-5 and TRBJ1-4, with TRBD1 as a possible D gene (6 bases). CDR3 length equals 14 residues. CDR1 SGHKS and CDR2 YYEKEE come from the germline V gene (reference sequence).

This clonotype has at least ten counts. CDR3 sequence reads: CASSIAGGNQPQHF. CDR3 nucleotide sequence: TGTGCCAGTAGTATAGCGGGAGGCAATCAGCCCCAGCATTTT. V and J are TRBV19 and TRBJ1-5; no reliable D call. V lost 1 base, J lost 2 bases, and 6 bases lay in between. The germline CDR1 and CDR2 sequences are LNHDA and SQIVND (reference sequence). This CDR3 is built from 14 residues.

This clonotype occurred many times. The gene calls are TRBV20-1 and TRBJ2-7, with D perhaps TRBD2 (6 bases). Germline CDR1 DFQATT, CDR2 SNEGSKA (reference sequence). CDR3 length: 12 residues. V was shortened by 3 bases and J by 3 bases, with 9 bases between the two germline ends. CDR3 sequence: CSASAGGYEQYF. DNA of the CDR3: TGCAGTGCTAGTGCCGGGGGCTACGAGCAGTACTTC.

This clonotype occurred many times. The chain employs TRBV5-1 and TRBJ1-2; D not resolved. From germline, CDR1 is SGHRS and CDR2 YFSETQ. V lost 7 bases and J lost 8, with 15 bases in between. The CDR3 length is 12 residues. The CDR3 DNA sequence: TGCGCCAGCGGCACGGGAGACTCCGGCTACACCTTC. This sequence encodes CASGTGDSGYTF. The full variable domain, its missing parts supplied by reference TRBV5-1 and TRBJ1-2, is KAGVTQTPRYLIKTRGQQVTLSCSPISGHRSVSWYQQTPGQGLQFLFEYFSETQRNKGNFPGRFSGRQFSNSRSEMNVSTLELGDSALYLCASGTGDSGYTFGSGTRLTVV.

This clonotype has at least ten counts. The chain employs TRBV7-8 and TRBJ1-4; no firm D call. Germline V gene sequence: CDR1 SGHVS, CDR2 FQNEAQ. CDR3 length equals 14 residues. V was trimmed by 5 bases and J by 3 bases, leaving 10 bases between them. CDR3 loop: CASSPTSANEKLFF. CDR3 sequence (DNA): TGTGCCAGCAGCCCAACATCAGCTAATGAAAAACTGTTTTTT.

This clonotype was counted ten times or more. The chain uses TRBV20-1 and TRBJ1-5; no firm D call. Looked up from germline, CDR1 is DFQATT and CDR2 is SNEGSKA (reference sequence). The CDR3 is 13 residues long. Trimming removed 1 base from V and 6 bases from J, with 10 bases in between. The CDR3 sequence is CSARGVNFQPQHF. The CDR3 nucleotides read TGCAGTGCTAGAGGTGTAAACTTTCAGCCCCAGCATTTT.

In its sample, this clonotype was seen many times. The chain employs TRBV5-1 and TRBJ2-3; the D is unclear. Germline V lookup: CDR1 SGHRS, CDR2 YFSETQ. Trimming left V 1 base short and J 6 bases short, with 15 bases between. The CDR3 contains 15 residues. The CDR3 loop is CASSLITAAGDTQYF. CDR3 nucleotides: TGCGCCAGCAGCTTGATCACGGCAGCCGGGGATACGCAGTATTTT. The full variable domain, its missing parts supplied by reference TRBV5-1 and TRBJ2-3, is KAGVTQTPRYLIKTRGQQVTLSCSPISGHRSVSWYQQTPGQGLQFLFEYFSETQRNKGNFPGRFSGRQFSNSRSEMNVSTLELGDSALYLCASSLITAAGDTQYFGPGTRLTVL.